This T cell receptor beta chain stems from a study of shared clonotypes between healthy human individuals. Broader study findings: Relative to memory subsets, naive subsets generally showed larger estimated richness.

The CDR3 length is 14 residues. CDR1 is LGHNA and CDR2 is YSLEER in the germline V gene. Deletions cut 4 bases from V and 3 bases from J, with 10 bases between. At deep level, the assay was performed. Assay: immunoSEQ multiplex PCR; the TCRdb copy retains only in-frame clones and omits some. The sample holds a few hundred thousand clones, over 75% seen once. In the case of this clone: Antigen: not known.

This TCR came from a man younger than 35 in good health. Sequences were obtained from memory CD8+ T cells sorted from blood. Regarding subset: CD45RO+ cells pooled with CCR7-negative TemRA cells. The chain recombines TRBV4-3 with TRBJ2-1; D is uncertain. DNA of the CDR3: TGCGCCAGCAGCCCCTCCCGGTTCTACAATGAGCAGTTCTTC. It yields the protein CASSPSRFYNEQFF.